Listed below are T cell receptor beta chains from one sample, sequenced in a study of shared T cell receptors in the human thymus. Assay used: immunoSEQ multiplex PCR; TCRdb lists only in-frame clones, some missing. Of around 730,000 clones listed, 70% to 90% were seen once; the top ten hold under 0.012%. These same data were also listed under a study on human thymus T cells.

Sequenced material: thymocytes. These TCRs come from a girl less than two years old with a congenital heart defect. Both conserved end residues are part of each CDR3. Each record gives: clone size, D gene, V gene, J gene, CDR3 protein, CDR3 DNA. D genes are given only for firm matches. Rows give clone size only sometimes, using once, few, many, or a class for an expanded clone.

clone_size: .; d_call: TRBD2; v_call: TRBV25-1; j_call: TRBJ2-1; cdr3_aa: CASRSGESSYNEQFF; cdr3_nt: TGTGCCAGCAGGAGCGGGGAGAGCTCCTACAATGAGCAGTTCTTC
clone_size: .; d_call: .; v_call: TRBV2; j_call: TRBJ1-4; cdr3_aa: CASSNVLEEKLFF; cdr3_nt: TGTGCCAGCAGTAACGTCCTGGAGGAAAAACTGTTTTTT
clone_size: .; d_call: TRBD2; v_call: TRBV14; j_call: TRBJ2-7; cdr3_aa: CASSQDSRLAGRSYEQYF; cdr3_nt: TGTGCCAGCAGCCAAGACTCCAGACTAGCGGGACGATCCTACGAGCAGTACTTC
clone_size: once; d_call: .; v_call: TRBV7-8; j_call: TRBJ2-7; cdr3_aa: CASSLRDGDCSYEQYF; cdr3_nt: TGTGCCAGCAGCTTACGCGATGGGGACTGCTCCTACGAGCAGTACTTC
clone_size: .; d_call: .; v_call: TRBV2; j_call: TRBJ2-1; cdr3_aa: CASSEGRAHEQFF; cdr3_nt: TGTGCCAGCAGTGAAGGCAGGGCCCATGAGCAGTTCTTC
clone_size: .; d_call: .; v_call: TRBV28; j_call: TRBJ2-7; cdr3_aa: CASSPTGGSSYEQYF; cdr3_nt: TGTGCCAGCAGCCCGACGGGGGGCAGTTCCTACGAGCAGTACTTC
clone_size: .; d_call: .; v_call: TRBV6-5; j_call: TRBJ2-5; cdr3_aa: CASSSLIEGTGGPQYF; cdr3_nt: TGTGCCAGCAGTTCCCTCATAGAGGGCACCGGGGGTCCCCAGTACTTC
clone_size: .; d_call: .; v_call: TRBV23-1; j_call: TRBJ1-2; cdr3_aa: CASSQMSVVYSYGYTF; cdr3_nt: TGCGCCAGCAGTCAAATGAGTGTGGTATACTCATATGGCTACACCTTC
clone_size: .; d_call: .; v_call: TRBV6-6; j_call: TRBJ2-7; cdr3_aa: CASNRDYIYEQYF; cdr3_nt: TGTGCCAGTAACAGGGACTATATTTACGAGCAGTACTTC
clone_size: .; d_call: .; v_call: TRBV5-1; j_call: TRBJ2-5; cdr3_aa: CASSLGARPRETQYF; cdr3_nt: TGCGCCAGCAGCTTGGGGGCCAGACCAAGGGAGACCCAGTACTTC
clone_size: .; d_call: .; v_call: TRBV9; j_call: TRBJ2-1; cdr3_aa: CASSQTTQNNEQFF; cdr3_nt: TGTGCCAGCAGCCAGACAACCCAAAACAATGAGCAGTTCTTC
clone_size: few; d_call: TRBD1; v_call: TRBV19; j_call: TRBJ1-2; cdr3_aa: CASSIGRLDRGLHGYTF; cdr3_nt: TGTGCCAGTAGTATAGGCAGGTTAGACAGGGGGCTGCATGGCTACACCTTC
clone_size: .; d_call: .; v_call: TRBV6-1; j_call: TRBJ1-5; cdr3_aa: CASRLHQPQHF; cdr3_nt: TGTGCCAGCAGACTCCATCAGCCCCAGCATTTT
clone_size: .; d_call: TRBD1; v_call: TRBV5-1; j_call: TRBJ1-2; cdr3_aa: CASSWLQGSLGYTF; cdr3_nt: TGCGCCAGCAGCTGGTTACAGGGGTCCTTAGGCTACACCTTC
clone_size: .; d_call: .; v_call: TRBV6-5; j_call: TRBJ2-5; cdr3_aa: CASSRRETQYF; cdr3_nt: TGTGCCAGCAGTCGGAGGGAGACCCAGTACTTC
clone_size: .; d_call: TRBD1; v_call: TRBV6-1; j_call: TRBJ2-5; cdr3_aa: CASAGGWEETQYF; cdr3_nt: TGTGCCAGCGCAGGGGGTTGGGAAGAGACCCAGTACTTC
clone_size: .; d_call: TRBD1; v_call: TRBV10-1; j_call: TRBJ1-1; cdr3_aa: CASSEEMGAGGNTEAFF; cdr3_nt: TGCGCCAGCAGTGAAGAGATGGGAGCAGGGGGGAACACTGAAGCTTTCTTT
clone_size: .; d_call: .; v_call: TRBV9; j_call: TRBJ2-7; cdr3_aa: CASSARAGLADYEQYF; cdr3_nt: TGTGCCAGCAGCGCGAGGGCGGGGCTCGCGGATTACGAGCAGTACTTC
clone_size: .; d_call: TRBD1; v_call: TRBV10-2; j_call: TRBJ1-2; cdr3_aa: CASSRGTTGAQDGYTF; cdr3_nt: TGCGCCAGCAGCAGGGGGACCACAGGCGCGCAGGATGGCTACACCTTC
clone_size: .; d_call: .; v_call: TRBV30; j_call: TRBJ1-6; cdr3_aa: CAWSPTGDNSPLHF; cdr3_nt: TGTGCCTGGAGTCCCACGGGGGATAATTCACCCCTCCACTTT
clone_size: few; d_call: .; v_call: TRBV14; j_call: TRBJ1-4; cdr3_aa: CASSQEGAGEANEKLFF; cdr3_nt: TGTGCCAGCAGCCAAGAGGGGGCGGGCGAGGCTAATGAAAAACTGTTTTTT
clone_size: .; d_call: .; v_call: TRBV19; j_call: TRBJ2-4; cdr3_aa: CASSPRDFLAKNIQYF; cdr3_nt: TGTGCCAGTAGTCCTCGGGACTTTTTAGCCAAAAACATTCAGTACTTC
clone_size: .; d_call: TRBD1; v_call: TRBV11-2; j_call: TRBJ2-7; cdr3_aa: CASSLGVGQGIYEQYF; cdr3_nt: TGTGCCAGCAGCTTAGGGGTGGGACAGGGAATCTACGAGCAGTACTTC
clone_size: .; d_call: TRBD2; v_call: TRBV4-3; j_call: TRBJ2-1; cdr3_aa: CASSQEWGTSGGSSYNEQFF; cdr3_nt: TGCGCCAGCAGCCAAGAGTGGGGGACTAGCGGGGGGAGCTCCTACAATGAGCAGTTCTTC
clone_size: .; d_call: .; v_call: TRBV5-4; j_call: TRBJ2-3; cdr3_aa: CASSLTGRQADTQYF; cdr3_nt: TGTGCCAGCAGCTTGACGGGCAGACAGGCAGATACGCAGTATTTT